One sample yielded the 15 T cell receptor beta chains listed below, sequenced in a study of multiple sclerosis patients with progressive multifocal leukoencephalopathy. Method: immunoSEQ multiplex PCR; TCRdb's copy keeps in-frame clones and lacks some. The sample includes approximately 26,000 clones, 88% seen only once; the top ten take 1.1%. Documented time point: before natalizumab initiation. Sequencing used PBMCs. The receptor source for this set is a human donor with multiple sclerosis.

The genes are TRBV9 and TRBJ1-1; unclear D gene. The germline gives CDR1 SGDLS, CDR2 YYNGEE. Deletions cut 3 bases from V and 2 bases from J, with 14 bases between. The CDR3 runs to 15 residues. The CDR3 bases are TGTGCCAGCAGCGGGCGGCGAGACAATAACACTGAAGCTTTCTTT. It specifies CASSGRRDNNTEAFF.

The gene calls are TRBV7-3 and TRBJ2-1; possibly TRBD1 or TRBD2 for D (6 bases each). CDR1 is SGHTA, CDR2 FQGTGA, per germline. The V end lost 1 base, the J end lost 0 bases, and 10 bases lay between the germline ends. The CDR3 loop spans 16 amino acids. The CDR3 DNA reads TGTGCCAGCAGCTTAATGAGGGGGGACTCCTACAATGAGCAGTTCTTC. Translating it yields CASSLMRGDSYNEQFF.

The chain employs TRBV7-9 and TRBJ2-3; D gene uncertain. CDR1 and CDR2 (germline): SEHNR, FQNEAQ (reference sequence). This CDR3 region has 13 residues. V lost 7 bases and J lost 1, with 9 bases in between. Here the CDR3 DNA reads TGTGCCAGCATGACTGGGGGCACAGATACGCAGTATTTT. Its protein is CASMTGGTDTQYF.

The V and J genes are TRBV5-6 and TRBJ1-3, with D unclear. Germline CDR1 is SGHDT and CDR2 is YYEEEE. CDR3 size: 13 residues. V was clipped by 2 bases and J by 3 bases, with 6 bases between them. The CDR3 DNA reads TGTGCCAGCAGCTTATTGGTTGGAAACACCATATATTTT. It yields the protein CASSLLVGNTIYF.

V and J are TRBV5-6 and TRBJ2-5, with D perhaps given as TRBD1 or TRBD2 (5 bases each). The CDR3 has 15 amino acids. Germline CDR1 is SGHDT and CDR2 is YYEEEE. V lost 4 bases and J lost 2, with 15 bases in between. The CDR3 here is CASSRQGRLQETQYF. The DNA of the CDR3 is TGTGCCAGCAGCAGGCAGGGACGCCTGCAAGAGACCCAGTACTTC.

The CDR3 here is CASRGLSSYEQYF. CDR3 bases: TGTGCCAGCAGAGGACTTAGCTCCTACGAGCAGTACTTC. V gene TRBV28 combines with J gene TRBJ2-7; D possibly corresponds to TRBD2 (5 bases). V gave up 6 bases and J gave up 0 bases, with 9 bases separating them. The CDR3 covers 13 residues. Per germline, CDR1 MDHEN and CDR2 SYDVKM.

The chain is built from TRBV7-2 and TRBJ1-6, with D maybe TRBD1 (6 bases). The germline CDR1 and CDR2 sequences are SGHTA and FQGNSA. V was cut by 3 bases and J by 10 bases, with 19 bases left in between. This CDR3 is built from 16 residues. The CDR3 nucleotides are TGTGCCAGCAGCTTTTTTAACAGGGAAACGGGATCACCCCTCCACTTT. It is translated as CASSFFNRETGSPLHF.

The gene calls are TRBV11-2 and TRBJ1-3, with a weak D call TRBD1 (5 bases). Germline V CDR1 and CDR2: SGHAT, FQNNGV. V lost 7 bases to trimming and J lost 3 bases, with 13 bases between them. The CDR3 loop spans 14 amino acids. CDR3 DNA sequence: TGTGCCAGCAACAAGGGGCGGAGTGGAAACACCATATATTTT. This codes for CASNKGRSGNTIYF.

The chain uses TRBV4-1 and TRBJ1-5; D unclear. The germline CDR1 and CDR2 sequences are MGHRA and YSYEKL. Trimming cost V 4 bases and J 1 base, with 11 bases left between them. This CDR3 comprises 15 residues. The CDR3, as DNA: TGCGCCAGCAGCCGGGATACAGTGAGCAATCAGCCCCAGCATTTT. It translates to CASSRDTVSNQPQHF.

The chain joins TRBV27 to TRBJ2-1; 12 bases are shared with TRBD2. From germline, CDR1 is MNHEY and CDR2 SMNVEV (reference sequence). V shed 5 bases and J 0 bases; nucleotides not matched to a gene: 11. The CDR3 covers 19 residues. Written as DNA, the CDR3 is TGTGCCAGCAGTATCCCCTCTAGCGGGGGGGAGCGCTCCTACAATGAGCAGTTCTTC. Amino acids: CASSIPSSGGERSYNEQFF.

V is TRBV27 and J is TRBJ2-1; 7 bases are a match to TRBD2. The CDR3 is made up of 12 amino acids. Germline CDR1 MNHEY, CDR2 SMNVEV (reference sequence). The V gene end was trimmed by 5 bases and the J gene end by 7 bases; junction bases not matched to a gene: 2. This CDR3 is CASSVGGNEQFF. The CDR3 DNA is TGTGCCAGCAGTGTGGGGGGGAATGAGCAGTTCTTC.

This chain connects TRBV6-6 to TRBJ1-1, with D possibly being TRBD1 (5 bases). Trimming took off 1 base at V and 1 base at J, with 10 bases between the two ends. Germline values: CDR1 MNHNY, CDR2 SVGAGI (reference sequence). The CDR3 contains 15 residues. This CDR3 reads CASSYYEGTNTEAFF. The CDR3 bases are TGTGCCAGCAGTTACTACGAGGGGACGAACACTGAAGCTTTCTTT.

The chain combines TRBV9 with TRBJ1-3; D is unclear. The CDR3 covers 17 residues. V shed 2 bases and J shed 0 bases, with 15 bases lying between them. CDR1 is SGDLS, CDR2 YYNGEE, per germline. In DNA form, the CDR3 reads TGTGCCAGCAGCGTGGAGGGAACCACCGTCTCTGGAAACACCATATATTTT. Its protein product is CASSVEGTTVSGNTIYF.

This chain links TRBV4-1 with TRBJ2-7; D is ambiguous. Trimming removed 2 bases at V and 2 bases at J, with 16 bases between. The CDR3 sequence is 16 residues long. Germline V gives CDR1 MGHRA, CDR2 YSYEKL. CDR3 coding DNA: TGCGCCAGCAGCCAAAACCCCTCCTCTGGCGCCTACGAGCAGTACTTC. This translates into CASSQNPSSGAYEQYF.

This chain uses TRBV5-1 with TRBJ2-3, with 9 bases aligning to TRBD2. The trim removed 5 bases at V and 2 bases at J, leaving 15 bases unmatched. Germline V gene sequence: CDR1 SGHRS, CDR2 YFSETQ. The CDR3 has 18 amino acids. CDR3 coding DNA: TGCGCCAGCAGTGATGGAGGGCTAGCGGGGCAATACACAGATACGCAGTATTTT. Its protein product is CASSDGGLAGQYTDTQYF.